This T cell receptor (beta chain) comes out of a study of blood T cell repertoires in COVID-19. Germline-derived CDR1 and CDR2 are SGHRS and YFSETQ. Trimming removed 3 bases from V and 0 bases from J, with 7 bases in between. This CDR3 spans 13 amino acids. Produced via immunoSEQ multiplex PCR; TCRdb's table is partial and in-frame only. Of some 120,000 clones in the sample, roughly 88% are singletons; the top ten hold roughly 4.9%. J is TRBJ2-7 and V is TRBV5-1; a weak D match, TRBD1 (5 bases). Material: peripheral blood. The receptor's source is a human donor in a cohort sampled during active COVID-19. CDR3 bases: TGCGCCAGCAGCTCCGGACACTCCTACGAGCAGTACTTC. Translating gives CASSSGHSYEQYF.